Listed below are T cell receptor beta chains from one sample, sequenced in a study of cytomegalovirus exposure and HLA in healthy donors. Profiled with immunoSEQ multiplex PCR; TCRdb holds only in-frame clones, not every one. The sample consists of fewer than 200,000 clones, about 90% of them appearing once. Sequenced: PBMCs. The receptors stem from a woman under 30 in good health and CMV-seropositive. Both conserved end residues are part of each CDR3. A D gene is named only where the DNA matches it firmly. Size is stated for part of the rows, as once, few or many counts, or as a class when the clone is expanded.

V gene	D gene	J gene	clone size	CDR3 protein	CDR3 DNA
TRBV6-4	.	TRBJ2-2	.	CASSELVFSGELFF	TGTGCCAGCAGTGAACTGGTCTTTTCCGGGGAGCTGTTTTTT
TRBV27	.	TRBJ2-7	.	CASSLGVSSYEQYF	TGTGCCAGCAGTTTAGGAGTCAGCTCCTACGAGCAGTACTTC
TRBV29-1	TRBD1	TRBJ1-2	.	CSVEGGTGGGYTF	TGCAGCGTTGAAGGTGGGACAGGGGGTGGCTACACCTTC
TRBV5-4	.	TRBJ2-2	.	CASRTTSGGTGELFF	TGTGCCAGCAGAACTACTAGTGGTGGCACCGGGGAGCTGTTTTTT
TRBV2	TRBD2	TRBJ2-3	.	CASSEALLAGGSGTQYF	TGTGCCAGCAGTGAAGCGCTGTTAGCGGGAGGGTCGGGGACGCAGTATTTT
TRBV2	TRBD1	TRBJ2-2	.	CAREGTGGTGELFF	TGTGCCAGAGAAGGGACAGGGGGCACCGGGGAGCTGTTTTTT
TRBV4-2	.	TRBJ1-1	.	CASSYLQGNTEAFF	TGTGCCAGCAGCTATCTTCAGGGGAACACTGAAGCTTTCTTT
TRBV5-4	TRBD2	TRBJ2-3	.	CASSRQTSGVSTDTQYF	TGTGCCAGCAGTCGGCAAACTAGCGGGGTTAGCACAGATACGCAGTATTTT
TRBV6-1	.	TRBJ2-5	once	CASSGSREETQYF	TGTGCCAGCAGTGGCTCAAGAGAAGAGACCCAGTACTTC
TRBV27	TRBD1	TRBJ2-6	.	CASSLGTGLSGANVLTF	TGTGCCAGCAGTTTAGGGACAGGTCTCTCTGGGGCCAACGTCCTGACTTTC
TRBV5-1	.	TRBJ2-7	.	CASSPAKRTFYEQYF	TGCGCCAGCAGCCCTGCGAAGCGGACTTTTTACGAGCAGTACTTC
TRBV7-9	.	TRBJ2-7	.	CASSRQATSYEQYF	TGTGCCAGCAGCCGACAGGCCACCTCCTACGAGCAGTACTTC
TRBV28	.	TRBJ2-7	once	CASSPSQGQTYEQYF	TGTGCCAGCAGTCCCTCTCAGGGGCAAACCTACGAGCAGTACTTC